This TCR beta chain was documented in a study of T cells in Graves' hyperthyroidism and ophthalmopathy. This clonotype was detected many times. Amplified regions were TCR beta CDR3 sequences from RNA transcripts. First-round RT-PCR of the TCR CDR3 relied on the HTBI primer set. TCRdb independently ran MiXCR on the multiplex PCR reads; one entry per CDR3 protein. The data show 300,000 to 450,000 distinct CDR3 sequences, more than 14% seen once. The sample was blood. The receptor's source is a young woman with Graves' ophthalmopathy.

CDR3 sequence: CAWKATGDYGYTF. The CDR3 nucleotides read TGTGCCTGGAAGGCGACAGGGGACTATGGCTACACCTTC. V is TRBV30 and J is TRBJ1-2, with 8 bases aligning to TRBD1. J was trimmed by 3 bases and V by 4 bases; bases with no gene match: 4. Per germline, CDR1 GTSNPN and CDR2 SVGIG (reference sequence). The CDR3 consists of 13 residues.